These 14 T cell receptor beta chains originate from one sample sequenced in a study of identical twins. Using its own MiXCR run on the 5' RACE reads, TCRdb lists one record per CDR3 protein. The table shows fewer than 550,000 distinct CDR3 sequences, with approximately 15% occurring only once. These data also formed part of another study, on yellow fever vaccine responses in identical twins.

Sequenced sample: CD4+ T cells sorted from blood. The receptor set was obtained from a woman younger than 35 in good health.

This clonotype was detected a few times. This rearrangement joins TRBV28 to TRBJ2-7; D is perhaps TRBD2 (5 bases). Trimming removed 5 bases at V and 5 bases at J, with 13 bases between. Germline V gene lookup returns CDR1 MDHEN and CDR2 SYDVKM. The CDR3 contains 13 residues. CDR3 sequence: CASSPPRAHEQYF. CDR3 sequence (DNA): TGTGCCAGCAGTCCCCCGAGGGCCCACGAGCAGTACTTC. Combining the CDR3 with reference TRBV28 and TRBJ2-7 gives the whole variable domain DVKVTQSSRYLVKRTGEKVFLECVQDMDHENMFWYRQDPGLGLRLIYFSYDVKMKEKGDIPEGYSVSREKKERFSLILESASTNQTSMYLCASSPPRAHEQYFGPGTRLTVT.

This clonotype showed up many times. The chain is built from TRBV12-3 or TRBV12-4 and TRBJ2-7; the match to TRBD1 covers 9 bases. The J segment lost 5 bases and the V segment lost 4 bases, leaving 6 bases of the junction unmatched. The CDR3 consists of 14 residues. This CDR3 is CASSSSGTGNEQYF. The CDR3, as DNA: TGTGCCAGCAGTTCCTCCGGGACAGGGAACGAGCAGTACTTC.

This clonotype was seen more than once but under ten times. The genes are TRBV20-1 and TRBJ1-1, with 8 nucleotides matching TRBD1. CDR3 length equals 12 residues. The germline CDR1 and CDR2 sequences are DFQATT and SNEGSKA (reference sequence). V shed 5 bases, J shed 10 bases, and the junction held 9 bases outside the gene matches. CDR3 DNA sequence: TGCAGTGCTCATCGACAGGGGTTGCGAGCTTTCTTT. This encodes CSAHRQGLRAFF.

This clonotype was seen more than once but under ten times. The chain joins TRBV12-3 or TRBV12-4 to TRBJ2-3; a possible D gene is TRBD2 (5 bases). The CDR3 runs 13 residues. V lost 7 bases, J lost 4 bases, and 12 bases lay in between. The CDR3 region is CASMTSGADTQYF. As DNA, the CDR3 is TGTGCCAGCATGACATCCGGGGCAGATACGCAGTATTTT.

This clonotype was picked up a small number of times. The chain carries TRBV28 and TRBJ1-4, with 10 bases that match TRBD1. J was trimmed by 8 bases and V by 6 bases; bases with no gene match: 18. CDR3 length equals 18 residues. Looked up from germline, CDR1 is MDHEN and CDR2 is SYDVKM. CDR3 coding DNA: TGTGCCAGCAGCATTCGGACAGGGGGAACCCTACGAAGGGAAAAACTGTTTTTT. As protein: CASSIRTGGTLRREKLFF.

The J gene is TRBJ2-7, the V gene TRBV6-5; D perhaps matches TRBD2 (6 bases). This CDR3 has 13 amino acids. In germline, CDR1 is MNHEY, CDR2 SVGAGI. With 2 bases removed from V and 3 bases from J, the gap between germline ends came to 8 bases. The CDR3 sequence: CASSYRTNYEQYF. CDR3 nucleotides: TGTGCCAGCAGTTACCGGACTAACTACGAGCAGTACTTC.

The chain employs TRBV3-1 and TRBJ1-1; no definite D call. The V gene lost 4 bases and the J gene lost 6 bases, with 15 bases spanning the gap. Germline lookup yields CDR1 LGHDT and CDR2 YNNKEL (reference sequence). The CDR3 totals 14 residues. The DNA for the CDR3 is TGTGCCAGCAGCCCAAGGGCGGTCGTCGCTGAAGCTTTCTTT. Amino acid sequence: CASSPRAVVAEAFF.

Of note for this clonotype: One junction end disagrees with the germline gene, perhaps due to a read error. The CDR3: CASSRYFGSGSGDNEQFF. CDR3 in DNA: TGTGCTAGCAGCCGATATTTTGGTAGCGGGAGCGGGGACAATGAGCAGTTCTTC. This chain links TRBV7-7 with TRBJ2-1; 9 nucleotides align to TRBD2. CDR1 and CDR2 from the germline V gene are SSHAT and FNYEAQ (reference sequence). The CDR3 spans 18 residues.

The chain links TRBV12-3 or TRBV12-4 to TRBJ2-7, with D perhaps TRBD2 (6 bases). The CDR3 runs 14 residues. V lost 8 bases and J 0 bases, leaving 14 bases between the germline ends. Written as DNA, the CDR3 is TGTGCCAGCGGGGGACTGGCAAGCTCCTACGAGCAGTACTTC. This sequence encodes CASGGLASSYEQYF.

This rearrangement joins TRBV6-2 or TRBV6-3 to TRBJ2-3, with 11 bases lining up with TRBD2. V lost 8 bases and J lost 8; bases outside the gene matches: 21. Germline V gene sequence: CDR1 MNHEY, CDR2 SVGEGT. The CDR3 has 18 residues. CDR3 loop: CASLPISSGGQARGTQYF. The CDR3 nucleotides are TGTGCCAGCCTCCCGATCTCTAGCGGGGGGCAAGCACGAGGTACGCAGTATTTT.

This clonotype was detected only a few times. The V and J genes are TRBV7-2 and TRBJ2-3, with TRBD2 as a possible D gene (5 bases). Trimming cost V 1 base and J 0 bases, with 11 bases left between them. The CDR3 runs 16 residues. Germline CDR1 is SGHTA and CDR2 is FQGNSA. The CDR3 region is CASSLDLAPSTDTQYF. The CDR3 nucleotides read TGTGCCAGCAGCTTAGACCTAGCACCTAGCACAGATACGCAGTATTTT. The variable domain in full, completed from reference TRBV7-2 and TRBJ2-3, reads GAGVSQSPSNKVTEKGKDVELRCDPISGHTALYWYRQSLGQGLEFLIYFQGNSAPDKSGLPSDRFSAERTGGSVSTLTIQRTQQEDSAVYLCASSLDLAPSTDTQYFGPGTRLTVL.

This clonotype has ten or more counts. The DNA of the CDR3 is TGCGCCAGCAGCCGTATTCCAGGGGGCAATGAGCAGTTCTTC. This sequence encodes CASSRIPGGNEQFF. The chain couples TRBV5-1 to TRBJ2-1, with TRBD1 matching over 7 bases. CDR1 and CDR2 from the germline V gene are SGHRS and YFSETQ. The CDR3 is 14 residues long. The J segment lost 6 bases and the V segment lost 4 bases, leaving 7 bases of the junction unmatched. Drawing the rest from reference TRBV5-1 and TRBJ2-1, the complete variable domain is KAGVTQTPRYLIKTRGQQVTLSCSPISGHRSVSWYQQTPGQGLQFLFEYFSETQRNKGNFPGRFSGRQFSNSRSEMNVSTLELGDSALYLCASSRIPGGNEQFFGPGTRLTVL.

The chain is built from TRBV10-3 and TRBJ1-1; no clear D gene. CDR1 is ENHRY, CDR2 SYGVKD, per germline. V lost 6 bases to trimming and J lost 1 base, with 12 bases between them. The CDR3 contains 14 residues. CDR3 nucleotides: TGTGCCATCAGAAAGGGCGAAAAGAACACTGAAGCTTTCTTT. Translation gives CAIRKGEKNTEAFF.

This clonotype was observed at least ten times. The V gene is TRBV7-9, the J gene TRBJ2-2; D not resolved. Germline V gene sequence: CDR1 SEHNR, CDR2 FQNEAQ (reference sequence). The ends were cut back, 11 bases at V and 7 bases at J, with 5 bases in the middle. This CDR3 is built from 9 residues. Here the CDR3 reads CAVDGELFF. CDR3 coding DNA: TGTGCCGTGGACGGGGAGCTGTTTTTT.